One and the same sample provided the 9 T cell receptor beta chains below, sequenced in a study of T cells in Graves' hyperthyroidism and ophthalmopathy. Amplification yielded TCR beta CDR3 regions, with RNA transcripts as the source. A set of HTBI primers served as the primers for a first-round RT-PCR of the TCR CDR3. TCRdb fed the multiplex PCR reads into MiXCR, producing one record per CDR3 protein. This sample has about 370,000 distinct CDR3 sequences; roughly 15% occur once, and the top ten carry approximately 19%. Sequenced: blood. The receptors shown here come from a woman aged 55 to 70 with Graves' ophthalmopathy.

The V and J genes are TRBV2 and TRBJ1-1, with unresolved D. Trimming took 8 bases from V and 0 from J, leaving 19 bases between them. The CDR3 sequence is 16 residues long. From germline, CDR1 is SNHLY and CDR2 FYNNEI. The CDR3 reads CASYDGYVTMNTEAFF. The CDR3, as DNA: TGTGCCAGCTACGACGGATACGTGACTATGAACACTGAAGCTTTCTTT.

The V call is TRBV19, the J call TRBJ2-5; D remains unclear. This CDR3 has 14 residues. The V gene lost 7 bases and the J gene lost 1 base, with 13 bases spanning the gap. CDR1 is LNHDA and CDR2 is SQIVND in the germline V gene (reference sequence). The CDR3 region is CASTPRGIQETQYF. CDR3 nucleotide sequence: TGTGCCAGTACGCCTCGAGGAATCCAAGAGACCCAGTACTTC.

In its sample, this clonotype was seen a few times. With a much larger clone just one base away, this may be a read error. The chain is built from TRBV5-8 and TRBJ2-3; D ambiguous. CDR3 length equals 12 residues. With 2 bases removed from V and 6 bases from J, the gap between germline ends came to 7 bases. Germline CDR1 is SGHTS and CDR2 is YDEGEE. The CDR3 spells CASSLSWDTQYF. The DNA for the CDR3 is TGTGCCAGCAGCTTAAGTTGGGATACGCAGTATTTT.

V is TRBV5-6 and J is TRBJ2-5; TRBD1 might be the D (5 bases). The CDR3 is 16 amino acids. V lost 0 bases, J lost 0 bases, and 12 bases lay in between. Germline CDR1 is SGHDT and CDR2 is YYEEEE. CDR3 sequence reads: CASSLAVGVHQETQYF. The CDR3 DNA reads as TGTGCCAGCAGCTTGGCCGTAGGGGTCCACCAAGAGACCCAGTACTTC.

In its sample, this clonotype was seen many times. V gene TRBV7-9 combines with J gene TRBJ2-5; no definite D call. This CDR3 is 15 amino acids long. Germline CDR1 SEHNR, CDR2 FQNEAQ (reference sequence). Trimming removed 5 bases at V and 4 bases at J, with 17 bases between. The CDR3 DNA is TGTGCCAGCAGCAAACGGTCCTGGGAAAGAGAGACCCAGTACTTC. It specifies CASSKRSWERETQYF.

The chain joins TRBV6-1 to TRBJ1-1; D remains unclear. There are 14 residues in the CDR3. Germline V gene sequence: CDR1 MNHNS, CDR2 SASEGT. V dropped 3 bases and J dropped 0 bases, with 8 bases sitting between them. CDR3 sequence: CASSDPTLNTEAFF. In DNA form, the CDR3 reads TGTGCCAGCAGTGACCCAACATTGAACACTGAAGCTTTCTTT.

DNA for the CDR3: TGTGCCAGCAGCCTCACCCCCGATCTGGCAGGAAACACTGAAGCTTTCTTT. The encoded protein is CASSLTPDLAGNTEAFF. The rearrangement uses TRBV4-2 and TRBJ1-1; D ambiguous. The V end was cut by 4 bases, the J end by 2 bases, with 20 bases between. The CDR3 has 17 residues. Germline CDR1 and CDR2: LGHNA and YNFKEQ.

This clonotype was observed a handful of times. The CDR3 DNA reads as TGTGCCAGCACAGATTCCGGGGGAGGGAGGGACGAGCAGTACTTC. Translation gives CASTDSGGGRDEQYF. This sequence joins TRBV28 and TRBJ2-7; 7 bases match TRBD2. The V segment lost 7 bases and the J segment 5 bases; nucleotides outside the gene matches: 14. Germline CDR1 and CDR2: MDHEN and SYDVKM. This CDR3 is 15 amino acids long. Based on the CDR3 plus reference TRBV28 and TRBJ2-7, the full variable domain is DVKVTQSSRYLVKRTGEKVFLECVQDMDHENMFWYRQDPGLGLRLIYFSYDVKMKEKGDIPEGYSVSREKKERFSLILESASTNQTSMYLCASTDSGGGRDEQYFGPGTRLTVT.

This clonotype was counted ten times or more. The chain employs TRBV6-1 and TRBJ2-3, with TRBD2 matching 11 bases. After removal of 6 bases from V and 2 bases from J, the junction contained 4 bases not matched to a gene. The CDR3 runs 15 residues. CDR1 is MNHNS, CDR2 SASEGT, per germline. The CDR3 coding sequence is TGTGCCAGCAGGGCACTAGCGGGAGTCACAGATACGCAGTATTTT. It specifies CASRALAGVTDTQYF.